What follows are 26 T cell receptor beta chains derived from one specimen sequenced in a study of blood T cell repertoires in COVID-19. The repertoire was sequenced with immunoSEQ multiplex PCR; TCRdb's copy has only in-frame clones and lacks some. The data hold approximately 200,000 clones, with 70% to 80% observed a single time. Specimen: peripheral blood. These TCRs come from a woman between 45 and 65 years old with acute or convalescent COVID-19.

Here the CDR3 reads CASSDDRGRTGELFF. CDR3 bases: TGTGCCAGCAGTGACGACAGGGGGCGTACCGGGGAGCTGTTTTTT. This rearrangement joins TRBV2 to TRBJ2-2; 10 bases match TRBD1. Germline values: CDR1 SNHLY, CDR2 FYNNEI. The CDR3 runs to 15 residues. J lost 5 bases, V lost 3 bases, and 3 bases had no gene match.

V usage is TRBV5-1 and J usage is TRBJ1-2; the D gene is possibly TRBD1 (6 bases). The length of the CDR3 is 13 residues. CDR1 and CDR2 (germline): SGHRS, YFSETQ. V was trimmed by 4 bases and J by 8 bases, leaving 15 bases between them. Here the CDR3 DNA reads TGCGCCAGCAGCCCGGGGGGCTATTCCGGCTACACCTTC. This encodes CASSPGGYSGYTF.

This chain links TRBV6-2 or TRBV6-3 with TRBJ2-7; D may be TRBD2 (6 bases). V was pared by 4 bases and J by 0 bases, with 19 bases between. Germline V gene data show CDR1 as MNHEY and CDR2 as SVGEGT. The CDR3 spans 17 residues. The CDR3 nucleotides are TGTGCCAGCAGTTCGTTTATAGCGGAGGGATTCTCCTACGAGCAGTACTTC. This encodes CASSSFIAEGFSYEQYF.

The chain employs TRBV12-3 or TRBV12-4 and TRBJ1-1; D possibly corresponds to TRBD1 (5 bases). The CDR3 covers 13 residues. Trimming removed 6 bases from V and 3 bases from J, with 11 bases in between. CDR3 loop: CASRFRADTEAFF. The DNA for the CDR3 is TGTGCCAGCAGATTCAGGGCCGACACTGAAGCTTTCTTT.

The chain has TRBV4-3 and TRBJ2-1; a weak D match, TRBD2 (6 bases). Germline-derived CDR1 and CDR2 are LGHNA and YSLEER. The CDR3 is 13 residues long. CDR3 in amino acids: CASRDLNYNEQFF. The DNA for the CDR3 is TGCGCTAGCCGGGACTTGAATTACAATGAGCAGTTCTTC.

The V gene is TRBV28, the J gene TRBJ2-3, with TRBD1 as a possible D gene (6 bases). Germline V gene lookup returns CDR1 MDHEN and CDR2 SYDVKM. The CDR3 loop spans 12 amino acids. V shed 6 bases and J shed 7 bases, with 11 bases lying between them. This CDR3 reads CASSPGQYTQYF. The CDR3 DNA sequence: TGTGCCAGCAGCCCCGGACAGTATACGCAGTATTTT.

V gene TRBV3-1 (or the pseudogene TRBV3-2) combines with J gene TRBJ1-6; TRBD1 matches at 7 bases. V lost 4 bases, J lost 7 bases, and 7 bases stayed unmatched. CDR1 and CDR2 from the germline V gene are LGHDT and YNNKEL (reference sequence). The CDR3 spans 15 residues. CDR3 residues: CASSLSGTDNSPLHF. DNA of the CDR3: TGTGCCAGCAGCCTCTCCGGGACAGACAATTCACCCCTCCACTTT.

The chain recombines TRBV7-2 with TRBJ1-6; TRBD1 matches at 8 bases. Per the germline V gene, CDR1 is SGHTA and CDR2 is FQGNSA. Germline trimming cut 8 bases from V and 9 bases from J; bases unmatched to any gene: 6. The CDR3 extends over 13 amino acids. CDR3 DNA sequence: TGTGCCAGCGCCCGCGACAGGGGTTCACCCCTCCACTTT. Translating it yields CASARDRGSPLHF.

The V call is TRBV19, the J call TRBJ1-4, with 7 bases fitting TRBD1. Germline CDR1 and CDR2: LNHDA and SQIVND (reference sequence). The CDR3 contains 16 residues. V shed 6 bases and J 1 base; nucleotides not matched to a gene: 8. This CDR3 reads CASSLDRAITNEKLFF. The DNA for the CDR3 is TGTGCCAGTAGCCTCGACAGGGCAATAACTAATGAAAAACTGTTTTTT.

The table lists this clone with a count of one. This chain joins TRBV30 and TRBJ2-5; D might be TRBD1 (6 bases). There are 14 residues in the CDR3. Trimming left V 0 bases short and J 4 bases short, with 12 bases between. Germline CDR1 is GTSNPN and CDR2 is SVGIG (reference sequence). The CDR3 loop reads CAWSVGSTGETQYF. CDR3 DNA sequence: TGTGCCTGGAGTGTTGGATCGACAGGAGAGACCCAGTACTTC.

The chain links TRBV4-3 to TRBJ2-1, with D possibly TRBD1 on 6 matching bases. The CDR3 contains 15 residues. CDR1 and CDR2 (germline): LGHNA, YSLEER. V shed 0 bases and J shed 8 bases, with 14 bases lying between them. CDR3 amino acids: CASSQDRGRNHEQFF. The CDR3 DNA reads as TGCGCCAGCAGCCAAGACAGGGGCCGAAACCATGAGCAGTTCTTC.

This chain links TRBV7-2 with TRBJ2-1; TRBD2 matches at 13 bases. This CDR3 is 18 amino acids long. Germline assignment: CDR1 SGHTA and CDR2 FQGNSA. Trimming cost V 2 bases and J 4 bases; bases outside gene matches: 8. CDR3 amino acids: CASSLTGLAGAKYNEQFF. CDR3 coding DNA: TGTGCCAGCAGCTTAACTGGACTAGCGGGGGCCAAATACAATGAGCAGTTCTTC.

The rearrangement joins TRBV12-3 or TRBV12-4 to TRBJ1-1, with a possible D match to TRBD1 (6 bases). Trimming shortened V by 6 bases and J by 6 bases, and 8 bases separated the two germline ends. The CDR3 is 11 residues long. CDR3 amino acids: CASSWTAEAFF. DNA for the CDR3: TGTGCCAGCAGCTGGACAGCTGAAGCTTTCTTT.

The V call is TRBV28, the J call TRBJ2-7; D gene ambiguous. Germline V lookup: CDR1 MDHEN, CDR2 SYDVKM. The CDR3 spans 12 residues. Trimming took off 1 base at V and 5 bases at J, with 6 bases between the two ends. The CDR3: CASSLYRDEQYF. CDR3 coding DNA: TGTGCCAGCAGTTTATATCGGGACGAGCAGTACTTC.

V is TRBV23-1 and J is TRBJ2-7; 7 positions match TRBD1. TRBV23-1 is given ORF status, its function remaining uncertain. The CDR3 sequence is 15 residues long. V dropped 0 bases and J dropped 1; count of bases not matched to a gene: 3. The CDR3 sequence is CASSQSGTDSYEQYF. CDR3 in DNA: TGCGCCAGCAGTCAATCCGGGACAGATTCCTACGAGCAGTACTTC.

Notes on this clone: Other DNA sequences of this sample code for an identical CDR3. The V and J genes are TRBV7-2 and TRBJ2-7; 9 bases agree with TRBD1. The CDR3 has 13 residues. With 5 bases clipped from V and 4 bases from J, the junction kept 3 bases outside the gene matches. Germline V gene lookup returns CDR1 SGHTA and CDR2 FQGNSA. CDR3 sequence (DNA): TGTGCCAGCAGCCCCGGACAGGGGTACGAGCAGTACTTC. Amino acids: CASSPGQGYEQYF. The variable domain in full, completed from reference TRBV7-2 and TRBJ2-7, reads GAGVSQSPSNKVTEKGKDVELRCDPISGHTALYWYRQSLGQGLEFLIYFQGNSAPDKSGLPSDRFSAERTGGSVSTLTIQRTQQEDSAVYLCASSPGQGYEQYFGPGTRLTVT.

The chain joins TRBV18 to TRBJ1-4; D possibly corresponds to TRBD1 (5 bases). Germline V gene lookup returns CDR1 KGHSH and CDR2 LQKENI. With 3 bases removed from V and 3 bases from J, the gap between germline ends came to 11 bases. The CDR3 sequence is 15 residues long. CDR3 sequence: CASSPAGTANEKLFF. The CDR3 DNA sequence: TGTGCCAGCTCACCCGCGGGGACCGCTAATGAAAAACTGTTTTTT.

This clone appeared a single time. The CDR3 is CASSVKSRGDEQYF. CDR3 coding DNA: TGTGCCAGCAGCGTTAAGAGCAGGGGCGACGAGCAGTACTTC. This sequence joins TRBV7-9 and TRBJ2-7; a weak D match, TRBD1 (6 bases). V lost 5 bases and J lost 5, with 16 bases in between. The germline V gene has CDR1 SEHNR and CDR2 FQNEAQ (reference sequence). The CDR3 is 14 residues long.

This rearrangement joins TRBV12-5 to TRBJ1-4; TRBD1 agrees at 9 bases. V lost 0 bases, J lost 12 bases, and 5 bases stayed unmatched. CDR1 is LGHNT and CDR2 is FRNRAP in the germline V gene. The CDR3 is made up of 14 amino acids. CDR3 sequence: CASGLVQGAWQLFF. CDR3 nucleotides: TGTGCTAGTGGTTTGGTACAGGGGGCCTGGCAACTGTTTTTT.

This rearrangement joins TRBV27 to TRBJ1-2; D is undetermined. Per germline, CDR1 MNHEY and CDR2 SMNVEV (reference sequence). V lost 5 bases to trimming and J lost 4 bases, with 11 bases between them. This CDR3 is built from 13 residues. DNA of the CDR3: TGTGCCAGCAGTCTAGCCCCTCGCTATGGCTACACCTTC. This translates into CASSLAPRYGYTF.

This clone was seen once. This chain connects TRBV5-8 to TRBJ1-3; 8 bases map to TRBD1. The CDR3 runs to 16 residues. V was pared by 3 bases and J by 0 bases, with 5 bases of the junction left unmatched. Looked up from germline, CDR1 is SGHTS and CDR2 is YDEGEE. CDR3 in amino acids: CASSSGTGSSGNTIYF. As DNA, the CDR3 is TGTGCCAGCAGCTCCGGGACAGGTAGCTCTGGAAACACCATATATTTT.

This clone was counted between two and nine times. The chain uses TRBV19 and TRBJ2-7; 12 nucleotides align to TRBD2. CDR3 size: 15 residues. V was pared by 4 bases and J by 4 bases, with 5 bases of the junction left unmatched. CDR1 and CDR2 (germline): LNHDA, SQIVND (reference sequence). The CDR3 here is CASSRLAGDPYEQYF. CDR3 DNA sequence: TGTGCCAGTAGTAGACTAGCGGGGGATCCTTACGAGCAGTACTTC.

The table lists this clone with a few counts. The chain combines TRBV6-5 with TRBJ2-7; 10 bases agree with TRBD2. This CDR3 is 16 amino acids long. V gave up 0 bases and J gave up 7 bases; unmatched junction bases: 9. CDR1 MNHEY and CDR2 SVGAGI come from the germline V gene. DNA of the CDR3: TGTGCCAGCAGTTACTCGCTTCGAGCGGGAGGGTATGAGCAGTACTTC. This sequence encodes CASSYSLRAGGYEQYF.

V and J are TRBV10-2 and TRBJ1-6; 9 nucleotides align to TRBD1. After removal of 2 bases from V and 5 bases from J, the junction contained 4 bases not matched to a gene. The CDR3 has 16 amino acids. The V gene's germline CDR1 is WSHSY and CDR2 SAAADI. CDR3 coding DNA: TGCGCCAGCAGTGAGCCGGGACAGGGACATAATTCACCCCTCCACTTT. This gives the protein CASSEPGQGHNSPLHF.

The chain joins TRBV28 to TRBJ1-1, with D maybe TRBD1 (5 bases). This CDR3 contains 14 residues. Germline V CDR1 and CDR2: MDHEN, SYDVKM. V shed 3 bases and J shed 8 bases, with 16 bases lying between them. CDR3 bases: TGTGCCAGCAGTTTGAATAGGGACTCAACGGAAGCTTTCTTT. Translated, it gives CASSLNRDSTEAFF.

This clone was detected a few times. The chain recombines TRBV14 with TRBJ2-1, with 8 bases aligning to TRBD2. The CDR3 is 19 amino acids. Germline assignment: CDR1 SGHDN and CDR2 FVKESK. V lost 4 bases to trimming and J lost 3 bases; unmatched junction nucleotides: 17. The CDR3 DNA reads as TGTGCCAGCAGCCCGCGACTGGCGCCAGCGGGGGACCACTACAATGAGCAGTTCTTC. Translated: CASSPRLAPAGDHYNEQFF.